These T cell receptor beta chains were read from a single sample in a study of OX40 agonist ivuxolimab in advanced cancers. TCRdb's copy holds only in-frame clones and misses some; the assay was immunoSEQ multiplex PCR. The data hold roughly 100,000 clones, with roughly 80% observed a single time. Source: CD4+ or CD8+ T cells sorted from blood, taken in a trial of the OX40 agonist ivuxolimab. The receptors were sampled from an adult with an advanced solid tumor such as melanoma, head and neck, liver or kidney cancer. CDR3s include the opening cysteine and the closing phenylalanine or tryptophan. The order of the fields is CDR3 DNA, CDR3 protein, D gene, clone size, V gene, J gene. A D gene is named only where the DNA matches it firmly. Size is omitted from some rows. Given values are once, few, many or a class for expanded clones.

DNA: TGTGCCAGCAGCTCCACGTGGGGAAACACCATATATTTT
CDR3: CASSSTWGNTIYF
D: NA
size: NA
V: TRBV5-6
J: TRBJ1-3

DNA: TGTGCCAGCTCAGAGACAGAAGGGGCCAAAAACATTCAGTACTTC
CDR3: CASSETEGAKNIQYF
D: NA
size: NA
V: TRBV18
J: TRBJ2-4

DNA: TGTGCCAGCAGCCCCCGAGGGCGGGGGGGTCACAATGAGCAGTTCTTC
CDR3: CASSPRGRGGHNEQFF
D: TRBD2
size: NA
V: TRBV11-2
J: TRBJ2-1

DNA: TGTGCCACCAACCCTTCGGACAGATCCTACGAGCAGTACTTC
CDR3: CATNPSDRSYEQYF
D: NA
size: few
V: TRBV6-5
J: TRBJ2-7

DNA: TGTGCCAGCGGCAAAGGGGGGGGCAATGGGGCCAACGTCCTGACTTTC
CDR3: CASGKGGGNGANVLTF
D: NA
size: NA
V: TRBV7-8
J: TRBJ2-6

DNA: TGTGCTAGTGGTTTGGTACTCGGCACTAGCGGGATCTCCTACGAGCAGTACTTC
CDR3: CASGLVLGTSGISYEQYF
D: TRBD2
size: NA
V: TRBV12-5
J: TRBJ2-7

DNA: TGTGCCAGCAGCCCGAGGGGGCAGGGGAGTACTGAAGCTTTCTTT
CDR3: CASSPRGQGSTEAFF
D: TRBD1
size: NA
V: TRBV5-4
J: TRBJ1-1

DNA: TGTGCCAGCAGCTCCTCCCCTCATGAAAAACTGTTTTTT
CDR3: CASSSSPHEKLFF
D: NA
size: NA
V: TRBV7-9
J: TRBJ1-4

DNA: TGTGCCAGCACCCGGGACAGCCCCCAGTACGAGCAGTACTTC
CDR3: CASTRDSPQYEQYF
D: TRBD1
size: NA
V: TRBV18
J: TRBJ2-7

DNA: TGTGCCAGCAGCGTAGCTAACCCCGGGGCCAACGTCCTGACTTTC
CDR3: CASSVANPGANVLTF
D: NA
size: NA
V: TRBV9
J: TRBJ2-6

DNA: TGTGCCAGCAGTTTACAGACCCAAGACACTGAAGCTTTCTTT
CDR3: CASSLQTQDTEAFF
D: NA
size: NA
V: TRBV27
J: TRBJ1-1

DNA: TGTGCCAGCAGCGTAGGTCCGAACTCCTATAATTCACCCCTCCACTTT
CDR3: CASSVGPNSYNSPLHF
D: NA
size: few
V: TRBV9
J: TRBJ1-6

DNA: TGCGCCAGCAGCTGGGACAGGGGGCGCCAAGAGACCCAGTACTTC
CDR3: CASSWDRGRQETQYF
D: TRBD1
size: few
V: TRBV5-1
J: TRBJ2-5

DNA: TGTGCCAGCTCACCGATCAGGGACACCGGGGAGCTGTTTTTT
CDR3: CASSPIRDTGELFF
D: NA
size: NA
V: TRBV18
J: TRBJ2-2

DNA: TGCGCCAGCAGCCCCCGGGCCCAGTATGAAAAACTGTTTTTT
CDR3: CASSPRAQYEKLFF
D: NA
size: NA
V: TRBV5-1
J: TRBJ1-4

DNA: TGTGCCAGCACCCTAGGACGAGATACGCAGTATTTT
CDR3: CASTLGRDTQYF
D: NA
size: NA
V: TRBV6-1
J: TRBJ2-3

DNA: TGTGCCTGGAGTGTACCAAGGCTAGGCTACACCTTC
CDR3: CAWSVPRLGYTF
D: NA
size: NA
V: TRBV30
J: TRBJ1-2

DNA: TGTGCCAGCAGCTCCCAGGGGGTGGAGACCCAGTACTTC
CDR3: CASSSQGVETQYF
D: TRBD1
size: NA
V: TRBV5-6
J: TRBJ2-5

DNA: TGTGCCGTTACCCCGGGGCCAAACTATGGCTACACCTTC
CDR3: CAVTPGPNYGYTF
D: NA
size: NA
V: TRBV6-5
J: TRBJ1-2